The TCR beta chain under discussion was sequenced for a study of T-cell memory formation after mild COVID-19. General study findings and limits: Among clones contracting day 15 to 85, CD4/CD8 was balanced, whereas later expanders leaned CD4+.

About this clonotype itself: Antigen: not known.

The TCR alpha and TCR beta cDNA libraries, bearing sample barcodes and UMIs, were generated by 5'RACE using constant-segment primers. From the 5' RACE reads, TCRdb called clonotypes with MiXCR, one entry per CDR3 protein. The sample holds about 310,000 distinct CDR3 sequences, approximately 19% seen once. The sample was PBMCs or a T cell subset sorted from them (not recorded which). The sequence derives from a man aged 18 to 30 who had mild COVID-19 (a few samples of this study predate the infection). Cell type and time point are not known.

The CDR3 DNA reads as TGTGCCAGCAGTCAAAAGTCCACCAATGAGCAGTTCTTC. This codes for CASSQKSTNEQFF. This chain joins TRBV25-1 and TRBJ2-1, with D unresolved. Germline V gene data show CDR1 as MGHDK and CDR2 as SYGVNS. The CDR3 runs to 13 residues. Trimming pared 5 bases from V and 6 bases from J, leaving 11 bases between. The entire variable domain, with the rest obtained from reference TRBV25-1 and TRBJ2-1, is as follows: EADIYQTPRYLVIGTGKKITLECSQTMGHDKMYWYQQDPGMELHLIHYSYGVNSTEKGDLSSESTVSRIRTEHFPLTLESARPSHTSQYLCASSQKSTNEQFFGPGTRLTVL.